This T cell receptor (beta chain) was recovered during a study of blood T cell repertoires in COVID-19 (dated by TCRdb to about 2020). For the study in its entirety: Samples from collaborators originated in the United States, Italy and Spain and spanned both the acute and convalescent phases of COVID-19. The prospective study material was composed of cDNA or gDNA derived from T cells, B-cell-depleted T cells, or PBMCs. Deeply sampled blood TCRbeta repertoires from subjects exposed to, actively infected with, or recovered from COVID-19 were included in the dataset. The repertoires were released in a freely available public database meant as a resource for research on the immune response to SARS-CoV-2. The samples were drawn from two sources: the first 160 participants of the ongoing ImmuneRACE study, and 1,254 subjects contributed by 6 global collaborators. The sample metadata nearly always contained a de-identified subject ID, COVID-19 status, age in years and sex. Where available, HLA class I and class II types were obtained from metadata supplied by the sample provider rather than from assay-based typing.

TCRbeta CDR3 regions were amplified from genomic DNA using the immunoSEQ Assay, a bias-controlled multiplex PCR. On the study's bioinformatics: The number of nucleated cells in each sample was estimated from the amplification of reference gene primers within the assay. To quantify the absolute abundance of each unique TCRbeta CDR3 rearrangement, sequence reads were collapsed and filtered. For each sample, productive Simpson clonality was calculated by taking the square root of Simpson's diversity index across productive rearrangements. The clones in this table, taken by TCRdb from immuneACCESS, are in-frame only. Not every clone is retained; where verified, under half of the shortfall comes from an unresolved V gene, and the cause of the rest is unknown. V and J calls plus clone size are reproduced from that table; the DNA served to infer D and trimming. The sample records 150,000 to 200,000 clones, about 88% of which are singletons. The ten largest clones add up to about 0.77% of the sample.

Participants in the prospective study were aged roughly 18 to 100 years, lived in about two dozen United States geographic areas, and enrolled through a virtual design. In the prospective study, participants were assigned to cohorts based on the clinical history participants reported in a screening survey and a study questionnaire. For ImmuneRACE Cohort 3, a participant was defined as recovered based on two consecutive negative NP/OP PCR tests, clearance by a healthcare professional, or resolution of symptoms. In the prospective study, mobile phlebotomists collected whole blood, serum and a nasopharyngeal or oropharyngeal swab from each participant. Over a roughly two-month period, participants in the prospective study had the option of providing additional blood draws and questionnaires. Prospective study blood samples were shipped either frozen or at room temperature before DNA extraction. Here is what the overall study found, with its caveats: Clinical and demographic metadata were provided uncurated, with the amount varying by source and participant.

Concerning this clone itself: Its antigen remains unidentified. The input lacks base qualities; no much larger clone sits a single base away.

The source of this sequence is a woman in her late teens or twenties who had recovered from COVID-19. The sample was PBMCs or T cells enriched from blood (not recorded which).

The CDR3 is CASSQRGGRTYEQYF. At the DNA level, the sequence is TGTGCCAGCAGCCAGCGCGGGGGGAGAACGTACGAGCAGTACTTC. This sequence uses TRBV11-1 and TRBJ2-7, and 8 junctional nucleotides match TRBD2. Spanning cysteine to phenylalanine, the CDR3 consists of 15 amino acids. The entry retains the CDR3 DNA only, 45 bases that are in frame from base 1. The germline V gene encodes CDR1 SGHAT and CDR2 FQDESV (reference sequence). Trimming leaves V shorter by 5 bases and J shorter by 4 bases, with the junction holding 10 bases beyond the gene matches. This CDR3, with the reference TRBV11-1 and TRBJ2-7 proteins standing in past its ends, gives the full variable domain EAEVAQSPRYKITEKSQAVAFWCDPISGHATLYWYRQILGQGPELLVQFQDESVVDDSQLPKDRFSAERLKGVDSTLKIQPAELGDSAMYLCASSQRGGRTYEQYFGPGTRLTVT.